This entry describes one T cell receptor (beta chain). Its matching antigen is unknown. This entry is derived from a study of blood T cells in healthy people across ages. Findings of the study overall: Shifts in expanded clonotypes may have been confounded by donor CMV status, which was unknown. Per-million-T-cell TCR beta diversity fell roughly linearly with age.

It was with a sample-barcoded 5' primer and a J-beta primer mix that a second PCR of about 6 to 11 cycles was run. A template-switch adaptor with 12 random nucleotides tagged each cDNA molecule. TCRdb passed the 5' RACE reads through MiXCR, listing each CDR3 protein once. This sample has roughly 800,000 distinct CDR3 sequences, with more than 45% found just once. Germline V gene data show CDR1 as SGHDN and CDR2 as FVKESK. There are 11 residues in the CDR3. Sequences were obtained from blood. The clonotype was recovered from a man aged 25-40 years in good health. J is TRBJ2-5 and V is TRBV14; D perhaps matches TRBD1 (6 bases). TRBJ2-7 matches the DNA end more closely, so the J call is doubtful. CDR3: CASSGQLEQYF. The CDR3 region has the DNA TGTGCCAGCAGCGGACAGCTCGAGCAGTACTTC.